This T cell receptor beta chain is drawn from a study of CD8 T cells in ankylosing spondylitis. Library preparation for TCR beta used quantitative 5'-RACE with molecular barcodes. TCRdb ran MiXCR on the 5' RACE reads and lists one entry per CDR3 protein. The sample shows 150,000 to 200,000 distinct CDR3 sequences, around 10% of them seen only once. This clonotype has a count of ten or more. Its matching antigen is unknown. CDR1 is SGHRS and CDR2 is YFSETQ in the germline V gene. V lost 0 bases and J lost 8; bases outside the gene matches: 8. This CDR3 has 16 residues. Findings of the study overall: Earlier literature documents some of the motif variants in reactive arthritis synovial fluid and blood. In peripheral blood, disease-linked CD8+ clones occurred at relatively low frequencies. Enrichment of disease-linked clones was reportedly significant in matched ankylosing spondylitis synovial fluid.

The clonotype was recovered from a male donor with ankylosing spondylitis or in good health (not recorded which). The sequenced material came from blood, either unsorted or a sorted T cell fraction (not recorded which). The J gene is TRBJ2-4, the V gene TRBV5-1, with TRBD1 identical over 10 bases. In nucleotides, the CDR3 is TGCGCCAGCAGCTTGGAATGGGGACAGGGGATGGACATTCAGTACTTC. Protein product: CASSLEWGQGMDIQYF.